This T cell receptor beta chain was captured in a study of blood T cells in healthy people across ages. The CDR3 covers 11 residues. Germline lookup yields CDR1 SQVTM and CDR2 ANQGSEA. The V end was cut by 7 bases, the J end by 10 bases, with 16 bases between. The authors isolated at least 7 million PBMCs per sample. Study-level findings and limits: Estimates drawn from one million T cells were deemed to understate diversity. TCR beta diversity, measured per million T cells, fell in a roughly linear way with age.

In regard to this clonotype: No antigen is known for it.

Sample-barcoded 5' priming and a J-beta primer mix drove a second PCR of roughly 6 to 12 cycles. Unique molecular identifiers of 12 random nucleotides labeled each cDNA. MiXCR was run by TCRdb on the 5' RACE reads, yielding one entry per CDR3 protein. This sample has approximately 290,000 distinct CDR3 sequences, with about 25% found just once. This clonotype was obtained from a woman aged 65 to 85 in good health. The chain carries TRBV29-1 and TRBJ1-2; D gene unclear. Sequenced material: blood. In DNA form, the CDR3 reads TGCAGCGGGAACACGGCCACTTACTACACCTTC. Its protein product is CSGNTATYYTF.